A selection of T cell receptor beta chains follows, all from one sample in a study of blood T cell repertoires in COVID-19. The repertoire was sequenced with immunoSEQ multiplex PCR; TCRdb's copy has only in-frame clones and lacks some. The sample has roughly 150,000 clones, 83% seen once. The sequencing sample was made of peripheral blood. The receptors derive from a woman of 80 years or more with acute or convalescent COVID-19. CDR3s leave out the opening cysteine and the closing phenylalanine or tryptophan. The order of the fields is J gene, V gene, D gene, CDR3 protein. The D gene is left open where the match is weak.

J gene: TRBJ1-1
V gene: TRBV11-2
D gene: .
CDR3 protein: ASSAYTGKGTEAF

J gene: TRBJ2-3
V gene: TRBV18
D gene: .
CDR3 protein: ASSPLSAGYADTQY

J gene: TRBJ2-4
V gene: TRBV6-5
D gene: .
CDR3 protein: ASRAQVIQY

J gene: TRBJ2-7
V gene: TRBV5-8
D gene: TRBD2
CDR3 protein: ASSLGTSGSFSSYEQY

J gene: TRBJ1-1
V gene: TRBV18
D gene: .
CDR3 protein: ASSPQRGRAGLEAF

J gene: TRBJ1-2
V gene: TRBV27
D gene: TRBD1
CDR3 protein: ASSFSGGRGYT

J gene: TRBJ1-3
V gene: TRBV3-1/TRBV3-2
D gene: TRBD1
CDR3 protein: ASSQESLRGQGNTIY

J gene: TRBJ2-3
V gene: TRBV6-5
D gene: TRBD2
CDR3 protein: ASSYTIGGAGDTQY

J gene: TRBJ2-5
V gene: TRBV5-1
D gene: .
CDR3 protein: ASSLNIQETQY

J gene: TRBJ2-7
V gene: TRBV6-5
D gene: TRBD1
CDR3 protein: ASSQTGQAPYEQY

J gene: TRBJ2-7
V gene: TRBV12-3/TRBV12-4
D gene: .
CDR3 protein: ASRSAGTYEQY

J gene: TRBJ2-2
V gene: TRBV18
D gene: .
CDR3 protein: ASSPLATNTGELF

J gene: TRBJ2-2
V gene: TRBV6-1
D gene: .
CDR3 protein: ASSEVGIFAGELF

J gene: TRBJ2-1
V gene: TRBV2
D gene: TRBD2
CDR3 protein: ASSEWTSGRGEQF

J gene: TRBJ2-5
V gene: TRBV6-5
D gene: .
CDR3 protein: AAHRVGAETQY

J gene: TRBJ2-5
V gene: TRBV2
D gene: TRBD1
CDR3 protein: ASSVRQGHETQY

J gene: TRBJ1-3
V gene: TRBV10-3
D gene: .
CDR3 protein: ATIRDTSGNTIY

J gene: TRBJ2-7
V gene: TRBV29-1
D gene: .
CDR3 protein: SVESQSYEQY

J gene: TRBJ2-5
V gene: TRBV7-7
D gene: TRBD1
CDR3 protein: ASSLVGGGLYQETQY

J gene: TRBJ2-2
V gene: TRBV28
D gene: TRBD1
CDR3 protein: ASSSQGARTGELF

J gene: TRBJ1-6
V gene: TRBV2
D gene: .
CDR3 protein: ASSEAQNSPLH

J gene: TRBJ1-1
V gene: TRBV29-1
D gene: TRBD1
CDR3 protein: SVYNRGTTEAF

J gene: TRBJ2-1
V gene: TRBV3-1/TRBV3-2
D gene: .
CDR3 protein: ASSQGGGYYNEQF

J gene: TRBJ2-3
V gene: TRBV7-8
D gene: .
CDR3 protein: ASSAAAASTDTQY

J gene: TRBJ2-7
V gene: TRBV10-3
D gene: .
CDR3 protein: ASRDISYEQY

J gene: TRBJ2-6
V gene: TRBV6-5
D gene: .
CDR3 protein: ASSFDRRGANVLT

J gene: TRBJ1-1
V gene: TRBV7-2
D gene: TRBD1
CDR3 protein: ASSLRQGTEAF

J gene: TRBJ1-1
V gene: TRBV5-4
D gene: TRBD1
CDR3 protein: ASSFPDRDTEAF

J gene: TRBJ1-1
V gene: TRBV30
D gene: .
CDR3 protein: AWSSPYRDIEAF

J gene: TRBJ1-3
V gene: TRBV7-2
D gene: .
CDR3 protein: ASSFDISGNTIY

J gene: TRBJ1-5
V gene: TRBV10-3
D gene: .
CDR3 protein: AISDQGYQPQH

J gene: TRBJ1-4
V gene: TRBV27
D gene: .
CDR3 protein: ASSSSLNEKLF

J gene: TRBJ1-4
V gene: TRBV2
D gene: .
CDR3 protein: ASSEESNEKLF

J gene: TRBJ2-7
V gene: TRBV7-2
D gene: .
CDR3 protein: ASSLSGSWNNEQY

J gene: TRBJ2-3
V gene: TRBV7-2
D gene: .
CDR3 protein: ASSLVGGRDTQY

J gene: TRBJ2-5
V gene: TRBV5-4
D gene: TRBD2
CDR3 protein: AGSLASGGWETQY

J gene: TRBJ2-1
V gene: TRBV7-6
D gene: .
CDR3 protein: ASSPEPSGVAGYRGNEQF

J gene: TRBJ1-5
V gene: TRBV6-4
D gene: .
CDR3 protein: ASSVEGGQPQH

J gene: TRBJ1-2
V gene: TRBV5-4
D gene: TRBD1
CDR3 protein: ASSVGQGAAGYT

J gene: TRBJ1-2
V gene: TRBV6-1
D gene: .
CDR3 protein: ASSEGGRAGT

J gene: TRBJ1-4
V gene: TRBV7-2
D gene: .
CDR3 protein: ASSSDRGMNEKLF

J gene: TRBJ1-1
V gene: TRBV6-1
D gene: .
CDR3 protein: ASSELWDSAGAF

J gene: TRBJ2-7
V gene: TRBV15
D gene: .
CDR3 protein: ATSRDLSGYYEQY

J gene: TRBJ2-3
V gene: TRBV4-1
D gene: .
CDR3 protein: ASSQDPGGGTDTQY

J gene: TRBJ1-3
V gene: TRBV3-1/TRBV3-2
D gene: .
CDR3 protein: ASSQGWGIGRDSGNTIY

J gene: TRBJ1-2
V gene: TRBV4-1
D gene: TRBD1
CDR3 protein: ASSQRGQGASDYGYT

J gene: TRBJ1-4
V gene: TRBV19
D gene: .
CDR3 protein: ASNRPGSNEKLF

J gene: TRBJ2-2
V gene: TRBV29-1
D gene: .
CDR3 protein: SVVTSTGELF

J gene: TRBJ1-1
V gene: TRBV29-1
D gene: TRBD1
CDR3 protein: SVTTGREAF

J gene: TRBJ2-2
V gene: TRBV10-3
D gene: .
CDR3 protein: AISESQTLNTGELF